This T cell receptor (beta chain) was captured in a study of identifying expanded T cells in peripheral blood. Trimming took 5 bases from V and 6 from J; bases not matched to a gene: 6. Germline CDR1 reads SGHVS; CDR2 reads FQNEAQ. The CDR3 has 14 residues. The assay was immunoSEQ multiplex PCR, and TCRdb's table has in-frame clones only and misses some. The sample holds 90,000 or so clones, approximately 90% seen once. The chain links TRBV7-8 to TRBJ1-2; 10 nucleotides align to TRBD1. What was sequenced was blood. The TCR was taken from a person between 18 and 75 years old in good health. The CDR3 here is CASSPDRGRDGYTF. The CDR3 nucleotides are TGTGCCAGCAGCCCCGACAGGGGGCGAGATGGCTACACCTTC.